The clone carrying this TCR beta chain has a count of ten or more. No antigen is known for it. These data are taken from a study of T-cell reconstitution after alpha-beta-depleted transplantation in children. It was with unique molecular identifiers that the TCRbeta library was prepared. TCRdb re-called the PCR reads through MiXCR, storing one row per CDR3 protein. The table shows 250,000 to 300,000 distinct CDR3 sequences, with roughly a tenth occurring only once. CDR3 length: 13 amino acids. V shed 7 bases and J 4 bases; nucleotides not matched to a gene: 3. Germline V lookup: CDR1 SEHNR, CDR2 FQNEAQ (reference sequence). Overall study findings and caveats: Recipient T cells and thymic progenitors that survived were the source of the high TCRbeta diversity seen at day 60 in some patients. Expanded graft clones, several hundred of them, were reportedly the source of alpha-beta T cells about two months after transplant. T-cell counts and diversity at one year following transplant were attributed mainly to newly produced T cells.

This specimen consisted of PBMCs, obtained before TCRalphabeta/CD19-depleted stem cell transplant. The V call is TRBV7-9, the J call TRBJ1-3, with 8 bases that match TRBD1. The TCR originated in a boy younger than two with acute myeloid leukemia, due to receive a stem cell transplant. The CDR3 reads CASIWDRGNTIYF. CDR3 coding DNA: TGTGCCAGCATTTGGGACAGGGGAAACACCATATATTTT.